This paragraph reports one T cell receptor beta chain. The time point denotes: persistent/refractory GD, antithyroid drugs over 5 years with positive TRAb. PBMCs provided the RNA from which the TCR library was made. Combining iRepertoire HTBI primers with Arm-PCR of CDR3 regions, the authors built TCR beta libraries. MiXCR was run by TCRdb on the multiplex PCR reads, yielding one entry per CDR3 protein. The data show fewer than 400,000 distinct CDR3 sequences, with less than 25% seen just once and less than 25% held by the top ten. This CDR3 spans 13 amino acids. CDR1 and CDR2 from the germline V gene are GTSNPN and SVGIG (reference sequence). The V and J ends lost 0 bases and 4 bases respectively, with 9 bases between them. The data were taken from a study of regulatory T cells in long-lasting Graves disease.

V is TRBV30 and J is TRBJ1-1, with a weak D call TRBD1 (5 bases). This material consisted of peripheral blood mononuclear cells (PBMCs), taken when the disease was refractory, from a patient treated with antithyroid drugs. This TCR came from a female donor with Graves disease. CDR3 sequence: CAWSVGVGTEAFF. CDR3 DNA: TGTGCCTGGAGTGTAGGGGTTGGCACTGAAGCTTTCTTT.